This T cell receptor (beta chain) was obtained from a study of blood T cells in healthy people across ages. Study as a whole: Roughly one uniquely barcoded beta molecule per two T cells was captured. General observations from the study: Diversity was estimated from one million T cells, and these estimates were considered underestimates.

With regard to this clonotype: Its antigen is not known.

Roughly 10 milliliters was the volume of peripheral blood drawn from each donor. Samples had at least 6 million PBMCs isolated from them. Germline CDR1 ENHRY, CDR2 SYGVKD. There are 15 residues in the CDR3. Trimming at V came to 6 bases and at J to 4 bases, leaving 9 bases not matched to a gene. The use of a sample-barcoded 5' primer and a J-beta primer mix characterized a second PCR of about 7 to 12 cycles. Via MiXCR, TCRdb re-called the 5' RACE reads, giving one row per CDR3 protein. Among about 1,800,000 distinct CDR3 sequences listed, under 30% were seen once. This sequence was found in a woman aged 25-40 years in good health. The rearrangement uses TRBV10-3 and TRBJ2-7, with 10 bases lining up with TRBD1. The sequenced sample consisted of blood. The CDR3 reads CAIRSPGQGLYEQYF. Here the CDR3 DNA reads TGTGCCATCAGGAGCCCGGGACAGGGGTTATACGAGCAGTACTTC.